The next 5 T cell receptor beta chains were all read from a single sample in a study of T cell changes during pregnancy in multiple sclerosis. Repertoires were generated with immunoSEQ multiplex PCR, while TCRdb's copy carries only in-frame clones and drops some. This sample carries tens of thousands of clones, around 90% of them seen once, and the ten largest clones take around 4.8%. The input for sequencing was peripheral blood, taken in the first trimester of pregnancy. The receptors here all came from a female donor in good health, enrolled as a control in a pregnancy study.

This chain links TRBV5-4 with TRBJ1-1; TRBD1 might be the D (6 bases). Deletions cut 0 bases from V and 2 bases from J, with 11 bases between. The CDR3 has 15 amino acids. Germline CDR1 SGHNT, CDR2 YYREEE (reference sequence). This CDR3 reads CASSLGRGTNTEAFF. CDR3 nucleotide sequence: TGTGCCAGCAGCTTGGGCAGGGGAACCAACACTGAAGCTTTCTTT. The variable domain in full, completed from reference TRBV5-4 and TRBJ1-1, reads ETGVTQSPTHLIKTRGQQVTLRCSSQSGHNTVSWYQQALGQGPQFIFQYYREEENGRGNFPPRFSGLQFPNYSSELNVNALELDDSALYLCASSLGRGTNTEAFFGQGTRLTVV.

The rearrangement joins TRBV27 to TRBJ2-1; no clear D gene. V lost 1 base and J lost 9, with 4 bases in between. This CDR3 is 11 amino acids long. Germline V gene data show CDR1 as MNHEY and CDR2 as SMNVEV (reference sequence). The CDR3 DNA follows: TGTGCCAGCAGTTTATACGGTGAGCAGTTCTTC. It translates to CASSLYGEQFF.

V gene TRBV7-2 combines with J gene TRBJ1-1; unclear D gene. V was trimmed by 5 bases and J by 1 base, leaving 14 bases between them. The CDR3 spans 15 residues. Germline values: CDR1 SGHTA, CDR2 FQGNSA. CDR3 coding DNA: TGTGCCAGCAGCGCCGAGGCAGTGAGGAACACTGAAGCTTTCTTT. Its protein is CASSAEAVRNTEAFF.

V and J are TRBV6-6 and TRBJ1-3, with a possible D match to TRBD1 (6 bases). The germline V gene has CDR1 MNHNY and CDR2 SVGAGI (reference sequence). Trimming stripped 4 bases from V and 2 bases from J, with 12 bases between. CDR3 size: 15 residues. DNA for the CDR3: TGTGCCAGCAGTTTGGACGCAGGGGCTGGAAACACCATATATTTT. Protein: CASSLDAGAGNTIYF.

The V and J genes are TRBV6-5 and TRBJ2-7; D remains ambiguous. Between the trimmed V and J ends, which lost 1 base and 6 bases, there was a span of 16 bases. This CDR3 is 15 amino acids long. Germline V gene sequence: CDR1 MNHEY, CDR2 SVGAGI. The chain's CDR3 is CASSYYSARHVEQYF. Written as DNA, the CDR3 is TGTGCCAGCAGTTACTACTCCGCGCGGCACGTCGAGCAGTACTTC.